The entry below describes one TCR beta chain. Its antigen remains undetermined. Base-call qualities are not available, and no considerably larger clone is one nucleotide away. These data come from a study of blood T cell repertoires in COVID-19 (TCRdb year 2020). Study-level background: Collaborator samples came from the United States, Italy and Spain and covered acute and convalescent phases of COVID-19. Where HLA class I and class II types were available, the types were taken from metadata supplied by the sample provider, not from assay-based typing. The samples were drawn from two sources: the first 160 participants of the ongoing ImmuneRACE study, and over 950 subjects contributed by 6 global collaborators. The repertoires were released in a freely available public database intended as a resource for research on the immune response to SARS-CoV-2. Deeply sampled blood TCRbeta repertoires from subjects exposed to, actively infected with, or recovered from COVID-19 were included in the dataset. Nearly every sample came with metadata listing a de-identified subject ID, COVID-19 status, age in years and sex. The prospective study material was composed of cDNA or gDNA derived from T cells, B-cell-depleted T cells, or PBMCs. The full study reports these points: The amount of clinical and demographic metadata varied by source and participant and was provided uncurated.

The CDR3 covers 17 residues, taking in both the cysteine and the phenylalanine. CDR3 DNA is the only sequence kept; it has 51 bases, read in frame from the first base. Here V drops 5 bases and J drops 6 bases, and the junction holds 14 bases not matched to any gene. CDR1 and CDR2, per the germline V gene (reference sequence), are LNHDA and SQIVND. Collaborating institutions collected whole blood in K2EDTA tubes following their own protocols. For TCRbeta analysis, collaborators shipped samples as frozen whole blood, isolated PBMCs, or DNA extracted from either of those sample types. TCRbeta CDR3 regions were amplified from genomic DNA using the immunoSEQ Assay, a bias-controlled multiplex PCR. On the authors' methods: Within the assay, amplification of reference gene primers was used to estimate how many nucleated cells each sample contained. Sequence reads were collapsed and filtered to measure the absolute abundance of every unique TCRbeta CDR3 rearrangement. For each sample, productive Simpson clonality was calculated as the square root of Simpson's diversity index across productive rearrangements. TCRdb stores this immuneACCESS table with in-frame sequences only. Part of the clones is absent; in the studies checked, under half of the shortfall reflects unresolved V genes, and no reason is known for the rest. V, J and clone size were drawn from that table, and D and trimming were deduced from the DNA. This sample comprises around 68,000 clones, more than 60% of them detected only once. The top ten constitute about 10% of the sample.

This clonotype was obtained from a woman aged 50 to 60 with acute or convalescent COVID-19. The sequence is built from TRBV19 and TRBJ2-1, with 9 bases matching TRBD1. Specimen: peripheral blood. The DNA is TGTGCCAGTAGTGCGTCCATTTGGGACAGGGTTGGCAATGAGCAGTTCTTC. Protein translation: CASSASIWDRVGNEQFF.